The T cell receptor beta chain under discussion was sequenced for a study of blood T cells in healthy people across ages. A second PCR, run for about 7 to 12 cycles, used a sample-barcoded 5' primer plus a J-beta primer mix. Each CDR3 protein gets one entry after TCRdb re-called the 5' RACE reads with MiXCR. The table shows fewer than 900,000 distinct CDR3 sequences, with approximately 35% occurring only once. V was cut by 5 bases and J by 5 bases, with 9 bases left in between. This CDR3 has 12 amino acids. Looked up from germline, CDR1 is ENHRY and CDR2 is SYGVKD. Sequencing was done on a sample of blood. This TCR was sampled from a man aged 18 to 29 in good health. The chain uses TRBV10-3 and TRBJ2-5; TRBD1 is a possible D gene (5 bases). CDR3 sequence (DNA): TGTGCCATCAGTTCAGCAGGGGAGACCCAGTACTTC. Its translation is CAISSAGETQYF.